These T cell receptor beta chains were read from a single sample in a study of T cells in Graves' hyperthyroidism and ophthalmopathy. One entry per CDR3 protein results from TCRdb running MiXCR on the multiplex PCR reads. The data show 500,000 or so distinct CDR3 sequences, with more than 15% seen just once and 17% held by the top ten. The sample taken for sequencing was blood. The receptors originated from a woman under 30 with Graves' ophthalmopathy. Each CDR3 is given with its conserved first and last residue. The D gene is left open where the match is weak. Size tells how often a clone was seen (once, few, many) or the class of an expanded clone, and some rows leave it out.

size	V	D	J	DNA	CDR3
few	TRBV6-5	TRBD1	TRBJ2-1	TGTGCCAGCAGTTACTCACCATCCGGGACAGGGAAAAATGAGCAGTTCTTC	CASSYSPSGTGKNEQFF
few	TRBV10-2	.	TRBJ1-2	TGCGCCAGCACCACAGGAACCTATGGCTACACCTTC	CASTTGTYGYTF
many	TRBV20-1	.	TRBJ2-5	TGCAGTGGCAGCGACTCACTGGGAGAGACCCAGTACTTC	CSGSDSLGETQYF
.	TRBV20-1	TRBD1	TRBJ1-1	TGCAGTGCTAGAGACAGGGGGATGGGGAGCACTGAAGCTTTCTTT	CSARDRGMGSTEAFF
many	TRBV7-2	TRBD2	TRBJ2-3	TGTGCCAGCAGCTTCGGGTTAGCGGGAAGCACAGATACGCAGTATTTT	CASSFGLAGSTDTQYF
.	TRBV9	.	TRBJ1-5	TGTGCCAGCAGCGCGGGCGGCTCCAGCCAGCCCCAGCATTTT	CASSAGGSSQPQHF
few	TRBV12-3/TRBV12-4	TRBD1	TRBJ1-3	TGTGCCAGCAGTTTGTTTTCAGGGGGTAAAGGAAACACCATATATTTT	CASSLFSGGKGNTIYF
.	TRBV9	.	TRBJ2-5	TGTGCCAGCAGCCCCGGTGGGCGGGAGACCCAGTACTTC	CASSPGGRETQYF
few	TRBV5-6	.	TRBJ2-7	TGTGCCAGCAGCTTGGCCCGCAGGGGTGAGCAGTACTTC	CASSLARRGEQYF
few	TRBV4-3	.	TRBJ2-3	TGCGCCAGCAGCCAAGGGACGACAGCTAGCACAGATACGCAGTATTTT	CASSQGTTASTDTQYF
many	TRBV18	.	TRBJ2-7	TGTGCCAGCTCCCCCCGAGGCGAGCCCGGGGGCCACGAGCAGTACTTC	CASSPRGEPGGHEQYF
many	TRBV7-9	.	TRBJ2-3	TGTGCCAGCAGCTTAAGCACGAACACAGATACGCAGTATTTT	CASSLSTNTDTQYF
few	TRBV5-4	.	TRBJ1-2	TGTGCCAGCAGCCCGGACGTACCGTCAACATATGGCTACACCTTC	CASSPDVPSTYGYTF
many	TRBV5-1	TRBD1	TRBJ1-2	TGCGCCAGCAGCAGACGGACAGGGGACGGCTACACCTTC	CASSRRTGDGYTF
many	TRBV5-1	.	TRBJ2-3	TGCGCCAGCACCCTTTATGGAGGCACAGATACGCAGTATTTT	CASTLYGGTDTQYF
.	TRBV27	.	TRBJ2-7	TGTGCCAGCAGTCACGAGGACGCCGCCTACGAGCAGTACTTC	CASSHEDAAYEQYF
.	TRBV20-1	.	TRBJ1-2	TGCAGTGCTAGGGGGGGTCATGGCTACACCTTC	CSARGGHGYTF
.	TRBV28	.	TRBJ2-1	TGTGTCAGCAGTTTTGGCAGCAATGAGCAGTTCTTC	CVSSFGSNEQFF
many	TRBV29-1	.	TRBJ2-1	TGCAGCGTGGAACCCGGGCCTTACAATGAGCAGTTCTTC	CSVEPGPYNEQFF
few	TRBV4-1	TRBD2	TRBJ2-1	TGCGCCAGCAGCCTGACTAGCGGGGGGGTGGATGAGCAGTTCTTC	CASSLTSGGVDEQFF
many	TRBV27	.	TRBJ2-5	TGTGCCAGCCTTCAGCCAGAGACCCAGTACTTC	CASLQPETQYF
many	TRBV5-1	TRBD1	TRBJ2-1	TGCGCCAGCAGCGAACGGGACAGAATCAAGAATGAGCAGTTCTTC	CASSERDRIKNEQFF
many	TRBV28	.	TRBJ1-1	TGTGCCAGCAGTCAACCCCCCCCAGCGAACACTGAAGCTTTCTTT	CASSQPPPANTEAFF
many	TRBV11-1	TRBD2	TRBJ2-1	TGTGCCAGCAGCCTACATCCTGCTAGCGGGCATGATGAGCAGTTCTTC	CASSLHPASGHDEQFF
.	TRBV24-1	.	TRBJ2-1	TGTGCCACCAGTGATTTGGACAGGGACTACAGTGAGCAGTTCTTC	CATSDLDRDYSEQFF
.	TRBV27	.	TRBJ2-5	TGTGCCAGCAGTTTAATCCAGGGCGGTGTGGAGACCCAGTACTTC	CASSLIQGGVETQYF
few	TRBV4-1	.	TRBJ1-6	TGCGCCAGCAGCCAAGATCCGACGTTGAGGGTGTCACCCCTCCACTTT	CASSQDPTLRVSPLHF
many	TRBV5-1	TRBD2	TRBJ2-2	TGCGCCAGCAGCTTAACTAGCGGGAACACCGGGGAGCTGTTTTTT	CASSLTSGNTGELFF
many	TRBV12-3/TRBV12-4	TRBD1	TRBJ2-7	TGTGCCAGCAGTACTGACAGGGCGAGCTCCTACGAGCAGTACTTC	CASSTDRASSYEQYF
many	TRBV12-3/TRBV12-4	.	TRBJ2-7	TGTGCCAGCAGTTTAGCCCAACTCGTGAGGCAGTACTTC	CASSLAQLVRQYF
.	TRBV7-6	.	TRBJ1-1	TGTGCCAGCAGCCCCCAGGAGGGGATGGACACTGAAGCTTTCTTT	CASSPQEGMDTEAFF
many	TRBV30	TRBD1	TRBJ1-1	TGTGCCTGGAGTTCCACAGGGGGTGCAGCTTTCTTT	CAWSSTGGAAFF
few	TRBV7-9	.	TRBJ2-7	TGTGCCAGCAGCTTAGAAGGGCGCAGCGAGCCTACGGTCGCCCGGCAGTACTTC	CASSLEGRSEPTVARQYF
few	TRBV7-7	TRBD2	TRBJ2-2	TGTGCTAGCAGCTTAGCGACTAGCGGGATCCCCGGGGAGCTGTTTTTT	CASSLATSGIPGELFF
many	TRBV27	TRBD1	TRBJ1-1	TGTGCCAGCAGCAGAAGGGACAGGGGGATAATGAACACTGAAGCTTTCTTT	CASSRRDRGIMNTEAFF
many	TRBV28	.	TRBJ1-2	TGTGCCAGCAGTGCGGGACTTCATCCTGGCTACACCTTC	CASSAGLHPGYTF
.	TRBV9	TRBD2	TRBJ2-1	TGTGCCAGCAGCGCCCGGGGGGTTTGGGGGAATGAGCAGTTCTTC	CASSARGVWGNEQFF
few	TRBV6-5	TRBD1	TRBJ1-1	TGTGCCAGCAGTTACTCGGCGCTAGTCCAGGGGGAGAACACTGAAGCTTTCTTT	CASSYSALVQGENTEAFF
few	TRBV14	TRBD2	TRBJ2-7	TGTGCCAGCAGCCAACTAGCGGGAGTCCGATCCTACGAGCAGTACTTC	CASSQLAGVRSYEQYF
many	TRBV6-2/TRBV6-3	TRBD2	TRBJ2-2	TGTGCCAGCAGTACTAACTTAGCGGGCACCGGGGAGCTGTTTTTT	CASSTNLAGTGELFF
few	TRBV15	.	TRBJ1-5	TGTGCCACCAGTGACAGGTTTAGCAATCAGCCCCAGCATTTT	CATSDRFSNQPQHF
few	TRBV30	.	TRBJ1-3	TGTGCCTGGAGTACGGGGGGCTCTGGAAACACCATATATTTT	CAWSTGGSGNTIYF
many	TRBV2	TRBD1	TRBJ1-5	TGTGCCAGCAGCGGGGACAGGGTGAGGGATAGCAATCAGCCCCAGCATTTT	CASSGDRVRDSNQPQHF
.	TRBV28	.	TRBJ1-6	TGTGCCAGCAGTCCCGTTCCTCATAGTTCACCCCTCCACTTT	CASSPVPHSSPLHF
many	TRBV6-2/TRBV6-3	.	TRBJ2-7	TGTGCCAGCAGTTACTCGATGTCCAGGGAATACGAGCAGTACTTC	CASSYSMSREYEQYF
.	TRBV9	.	TRBJ1-1	TGTGCCAGCAGCGTGGGGGGGAAAACTGAAGCTTTCTTT	CASSVGGKTEAFF
few	TRBV19	TRBD1	TRBJ2-7	TGTGCCAGTAGCGTCCGGGACAGCTACGAGCAGTACTTC	CASSVRDSYEQYF
.	TRBV7-9	.	TRBJ1-4	TGTGCCAGCAGCTCCATATGGGGAGTTGGTGAAAAACTGTTTTTT	CASSSIWGVGEKLFF
many	TRBV6-1	.	TRBJ2-3	TGTGCCAGCAGTGAAAGTTATGAAAATACGCAGTATTTT	CASSESYENTQYF